A single sample is the source of the 27 T cell receptor beta chains below, sequenced in a study of blood T cell repertoires in COVID-19. Assay: immunoSEQ multiplex PCR; the TCRdb copy retains only in-frame clones and omits some. The table has fewer than 250,000 clones, approximately 80% seen once; the top ten hold around 21%. The sequenced sample consisted of peripheral blood. The receptor source for this set is a human donor in a cohort sampled during active COVID-19.

The chain links TRBV6-1 to TRBJ1-1; D might be TRBD1 (5 bases). This CDR3 is 16 amino acids long. The germline V and J ends were trimmed by 3 bases and 1 base, with 15 bases remaining between them. In germline, CDR1 is MNHNS, CDR2 SASEGT. The CDR3 loop is CASSDGPGQKNTEAFF. CDR3 DNA sequence: TGTGCCAGCAGTGATGGCCCCGGACAAAAGAACACTGAAGCTTTCTTT.

This clone was seen a single time. The V call is TRBV27, the J call TRBJ2-3; 10 bases are a match to TRBD2. Per the germline V gene, CDR1 is MNHEY and CDR2 is SMNVEV (reference sequence). This CDR3 spans 18 amino acids. Trimming cost V 4 bases and J 2 bases; bases outside gene matches: 12. CDR3 region: CASSSPSHSGGATDTQYF. The CDR3 DNA follows: TGTGCCAGCAGTTCCCCTTCCCACAGCGGGGGGGCCACAGATACGCAGTATTTT.

The chain couples TRBV6-5 to TRBJ2-2; a weak D match, TRBD2 (6 bases). The CDR3 spans 16 residues. Trimming removed 2 bases from V and 5 bases from J, with 15 bases in between. CDR1 MNHEY and CDR2 SVGAGI come from the germline V gene. This CDR3 is CASSYGGERLTGELFF. The CDR3 bases are TGTGCCAGCAGTTACGGCGGGGAAAGACTAACCGGGGAGCTGTTTTTT.

This CDR3 reads CASSPGGSPLNTEAFF. In DNA form, the CDR3 reads TGTGCCAGCAGTCCAGGGGGCTCCCCGTTGAACACTGAAGCTTTCTTT. The V gene is TRBV28, the J gene TRBJ1-1; 8 bases line up with TRBD1. V trimming: 5 bases; J trimming: 0 bases; junction bases outside the gene matches: 8. CDR3 length: 16 amino acids. From germline, CDR1 is MDHEN and CDR2 SYDVKM. Full variable domain (outside the CDR3, taken from reference TRBV28 and TRBJ1-1): DVKVTQSSRYLVKRTGEKVFLECVQDMDHENMFWYRQDPGLGLRLIYFSYDVKMKEKGDIPEGYSVSREKKERFSLILESASTNQTSMYLCASSPGGSPLNTEAFFGQGTRLTVV.

The V call is TRBV19, the J call TRBJ1-4; no definite D call. Trimming cost V 8 bases and J 3 bases, with 16 bases left between them. Per the germline V gene, CDR1 is LNHDA and CDR2 is SQIVND (reference sequence). This CDR3 comprises 15 residues. In DNA form, the CDR3 reads TGTGCCAGTTCCAGGATATGGAAGGCTAATGAAAAACTGTTTTTT. This encodes CASSRIWKANEKLFF.

This clone was seen ten or more times. The chain couples TRBV9 to TRBJ2-2, with 7 bases that match TRBD2. Germline CDR1 SGDLS, CDR2 YYNGEE. The CDR3 consists of 16 residues. V lost 1 base, J lost 5 bases, and 8 bases stayed unmatched. CDR3 sequence (DNA): TGTGCCAGCAGCGTATATGAGCGGGAAGGAACCGGGGAGCTGTTTTTT. This sequence encodes CASSVYEREGTGELFF.

This sequence joins TRBV18 and TRBJ2-3, with a tentative D call TRBD2 (5 bases). CDR3 length: 15 amino acids. Germline V gives CDR1 KGHSH, CDR2 LQKENI. The V gene lost 3 bases and the J gene lost 5 bases, with 15 bases spanning the gap. CDR3 protein: CASSPRRLAGDTQYF. Written as DNA, the CDR3 is TGTGCCAGCTCACCCCGACGGCTAGCAGGAGATACGCAGTATTTT.

This clone was counted a few times. The chain couples TRBV5-5 to TRBJ1-5; 7 bases line up with TRBD1. Trimming removed 3 bases from V and 5 bases from J; junction bases left unmatched: 2. The CDR3 consists of 13 residues. From germline, CDR1 is SGHKS and CDR2 YYEKEE (reference sequence). The CDR3 is CASSSDRDQPQHF. The CDR3, as DNA: TGTGCCAGCAGCTCCGACAGGGATCAGCCCCAGCATTTT.

V is TRBV18 and J is TRBJ1-5; no clear D. Trimming took off 3 bases at V and 8 bases at J, with 11 bases between the two ends. CDR1 is KGHSH and CDR2 is LQKENI in the germline V gene. This CDR3 has 13 residues. The CDR3 spells CASSPTPYEPQHF. For the CDR3, the DNA is TGTGCCAGCTCACCCACCCCCTATGAGCCCCAGCATTTT.

J is TRBJ2-1 and V is TRBV2, with D tentatively TRBD1 (5 bases). Germline CDR1 is SNHLY and CDR2 is FYNNEI. V was trimmed by 6 bases and J by 5 bases, leaving 8 bases between them. The CDR3 spans 12 residues. The CDR3 DNA reads as TGTGCCAGCAGGACCAGGGACAATGAGCAGTTCTTC. This gives the protein CASRTRDNEQFF.

The chain employs TRBV18 and TRBJ1-1; 11 nucleotides match TRBD1. Trimming cost V 8 bases and J 4 bases; bases outside gene matches: 0. This CDR3 is built from 12 residues. CDR1 and CDR2 from the germline V gene are KGHSH and LQKENI. In nucleotides, the CDR3 is TGTGCCAGCGGACAGGGGGCCACTGAAGCTTTCTTT. Its protein product is CASGQGATEAFF.

V usage is TRBV7-2 and J usage is TRBJ2-2; 9 bases are shared with TRBD1. The CDR3 sequence is 15 residues long. Germline V gene sequence: CDR1 SGHTA, CDR2 FQGNSA. V shed 4 bases and J 7 bases; nucleotides not matched to a gene: 7. Written as DNA, the CDR3 is TGTGCCAGCAGCTCCAACAGGGGGCGCTTCGGGGAGCTGTTTTTT. Its translation: CASSSNRGRFGELFF.

This clone was seen ten or more times. This chain links TRBV5-1 with TRBJ2-4, with D possibly being TRBD2 (7 bases). Trimming took off 0 bases at V and 5 bases at J, with 15 bases between the two ends. CDR3 length equals 16 residues. Germline CDR1 reads SGHRS; CDR2 reads YFSETQ. The CDR3 spells CASSLAAGGAQNIQYF. CDR3 bases: TGCGCCAGCAGCTTGGCTGCTGGGGGGGCCCAAAACATTCAGTACTTC.

J is TRBJ2-1 and V is TRBV30; the D gene is possibly TRBD2 (6 bases). The ends were cut back, 4 bases at V and 0 bases at J, with 10 bases in the middle. The CDR3 runs 14 residues. Looked up from germline, CDR1 is GTSNPN and CDR2 is SVGIG (reference sequence). The CDR3 sequence is CAWTTGSSYNEQFF. In DNA, the CDR3 is TGTGCCTGGACTACCGGGAGCTCCTACAATGAGCAGTTCTTC.

This chain uses TRBV2 with TRBJ1-3; no clear D. This CDR3 is 15 amino acids long. V was clipped by 3 bases and J by 1 base, with 10 bases between them. Germline CDR1 SNHLY, CDR2 FYNNEI. CDR3 residues: CASSDGVESGNTIYF. CDR3 DNA sequence: TGTGCCAGCAGTGACGGGGTGGAATCTGGAAACACCATATATTTT.

The rearrangement joins TRBV27 to TRBJ1-2; 8 bases fit TRBD1. CDR1 MNHEY and CDR2 SMNVEV come from the germline V gene (reference sequence). This CDR3 has 16 residues. V shed 6 bases and J 3 bases; nucleotides not matched to a gene: 12. In nucleotides, the CDR3 is TGTGCCAGCAGGTTCCATTCAGGGGGCTCCGACTATGGCTACACCTTC. It yields the protein CASRFHSGGSDYGYTF.

The chain uses TRBV10-2 and TRBJ1-5; D is unclear. This CDR3 region has 12 residues. Per germline, CDR1 WSHSY and CDR2 SAAADI. V dropped 6 bases and J dropped 5 bases, with 8 bases sitting between them. This CDR3 is CASRTGDQPQHF. CDR3 coding DNA: TGCGCCAGCAGGACTGGTGATCAGCCCCAGCATTTT.

V usage is TRBV19 and J usage is TRBJ2-5; 9 positions agree with TRBD1. This CDR3 has 18 amino acids. V dropped 10 bases and J dropped 5; count of bases not matched to a gene: 23. Germline V gives CDR1 LNHDA, CDR2 SQIVND (reference sequence). CDR3 loop: CANAVGKMGQGGFETQYF. The CDR3 nucleotides are TGTGCCAACGCGGTGGGTAAAATGGGACAGGGTGGTTTTGAGACCCAGTACTTC.

In the case of this clone: The same CDR3 also results from other DNA sequences found in this sample. The rearrangement joins TRBV5-1 to TRBJ2-3, with 8 bases lining up with TRBD1. Germline assignment: CDR1 SGHRS and CDR2 YFSETQ. V gave up 2 bases and J gave up 0 bases; unmatched junction bases: 2. There are 15 residues in the CDR3. The CDR3 here is CASSFQGASTDTQYF. The CDR3 DNA follows: TGCGCCAGCAGCTTCCAGGGGGCGAGCACAGATACGCAGTATTTT.

This sequence joins TRBV14 and TRBJ2-3; tentative D call: TRBD1 (7 bases). Germline CDR1 reads SGHDN; CDR2 reads FVKESK. The CDR3 spans 16 residues. The V gene lost 1 base and the J gene lost 1 base, with 12 bases spanning the gap. CDR3 amino acids: CASSQGRGRGTDTQYF. CDR3 nucleotide sequence: TGTGCCAGCAGCCAAGGGAGGGGGCGCGGCACAGATACGCAGTATTTT.

The rearrangement joins TRBV7-9 to TRBJ1-1; TRBD1 matches at 10 bases. V shed 5 bases and J 4 bases; nucleotides not matched to a gene: 7. The germline CDR1 and CDR2 sequences are SEHNR and FQNEAQ (reference sequence). The CDR3 runs 15 residues. CDR3 sequence reads: CASSPGDRGSTEAFF. CDR3 in DNA: TGTGCCAGCAGCCCGGGGGACAGGGGATCCACTGAAGCTTTCTTT.

The V gene is TRBV5-1, the J gene TRBJ1-6, with D perhaps matching TRBD1 (5 bases). The CDR3 contains 14 residues. Germline V gives CDR1 SGHRS, CDR2 YFSETQ. Trimming removed 4 bases at V and 8 bases at J, with 13 bases between. For the CDR3, the DNA is TGCGCCAGCAGCCCCGGGGGGATGGATTCACCCCTCCACTTT. As protein: CASSPGGMDSPLHF.

The gene calls are TRBV2 and TRBJ2-1, with 11 bases matching TRBD1. Germline V gene sequence: CDR1 SNHLY, CDR2 FYNNEI. CDR3 length equals 16 residues. J was trimmed by 8 bases and V by 7 bases; bases with no gene match: 13. CDR3 protein: CASIPEWTGGLDEQFF. CDR3 DNA sequence: TGTGCCAGCATACCAGAATGGACAGGGGGCCTCGATGAGCAGTTCTTC.

The chain carries TRBV28 and TRBJ1-2, with a weak D call TRBD1 (6 bases). The CDR3 is 16 residues long. Germline V gives CDR1 MDHEN, CDR2 SYDVKM. Trimming pared 7 bases from V and 0 bases from J, leaving 18 bases between. CDR3 sequence reads: CASTPDRTRTNYGYTF. The DNA of the CDR3 is TGTGCCAGCACCCCAGACAGGACCCGCACTAACTATGGCTACACCTTC.

This rearrangement joins TRBV2 to TRBJ1-6; the D is unclear. The germline CDR1 and CDR2 sequences are SNHLY and FYNNEI. This CDR3 is 12 amino acids long. The germline V and J ends were trimmed by 7 bases and 14 bases, with 15 bases remaining between them. The CDR3: CASNFGEKALHF. CDR3 in DNA: TGTGCCAGCAATTTCGGGGAAAAGGCCCTCCACTTT. Supplemented by reference TRBV2 and TRBJ1-6, the full variable domain reads EPEVTQTPSHQVTQMGQEVILRCVPISNHLYFYWYRQILGQKVEFLVSFYNNEISEKSEIFDDQFSVERPDGSNFTLKIRSTKLEDSAMYFCASNFGEKALHFGNGTRLTVT.

The CDR3 reads CASSLGQSIGTQYF. The CDR3 bases are TGTGCCAGCAGCTTGGGACAGAGTATTGGGACCCAGTACTTC. This rearrangement joins TRBV7-9 to TRBJ2-5; TRBD1 matches 7 bases. Germline CDR1 and CDR2: SEHNR and FQNEAQ (reference sequence). Trimming at V came to 3 bases and at J to 7 bases, leaving 8 bases not matched to a gene. The CDR3 consists of 14 residues.

This clone has only one observation. This chain connects TRBV18 to TRBJ2-5; 8 bases are shared with TRBD2. Germline V gene lookup returns CDR1 KGHSH and CDR2 LQKENI. The CDR3 spans 17 residues. V dropped 0 bases and J dropped 2; count of bases not matched to a gene: 8. The CDR3 coding sequence is TGTGCCAGCTCACCACCTTTTGGCACTAGCGGACAAGAGACCCAGTACTTC. Its translation is CASSPPFGTSGQETQYF.